This section outlines one TCR beta chain sequence together with its context. This record belongs to a study of blood T cells in healthy people across ages. The CDR3 is 13 residues long. Trimming cost V 8 bases and J 3 bases, with 12 bases left between them. Individuals who donated were healthy Caucasians from Russia aged roughly 6 to 100. Through a sample-barcoded 5' primer and a J-beta primer mix, a second PCR was run for roughly 6 to 12 cycles. Every single cDNA molecule received a tag from a template-switch adaptor with 12 random nucleotides. TCRdb reprocessed the 5' RACE reads via MiXCR and lists one record per CDR3 protein. The data contain around 1.5 million distinct CDR3 sequences, about 35% of them seen just once; the ten biggest clones take up roughly 10%.

This chain connects TRBV12-3 or TRBV12-4 to TRBJ2-3; D is unresolved. The receptor comes from a woman aged 25 to 45 in good health. The specimen was blood. As DNA, the CDR3 is TGTGCCAGCGGTATCCGGCTGACAGATACGCAGTATTTT. This gives the protein CASGIRLTDTQYF.